This entry features one T cell receptor beta chain sequence. The assay was immunoSEQ multiplex PCR, and TCRdb's table has in-frame clones only and misses some. The sample contains roughly 80,000 clones, roughly 89% of which appear only once. The sample comes from a study of brain T cells in children with intractable seizures. The CDR3 has 14 residues. With 0 bases removed from V and 5 bases from J, the gap between germline ends came to 10 bases. Looked up from germline, CDR1 is MGHRA and CDR2 is YSYEKL. Pre-surgery treatment included at least one anti-epileptic drug. The chain couples TRBV4-1 to TRBJ1-2; D possibly corresponds to TRBD1 (5 bases). This TCR was recovered from a girl aged 2 to 10 with Rasmussen encephalitis and intractable seizures. Material: peripheral blood, obtained at surgery. Here the CDR3 reads CASSQDLGAYGYTF. CDR3 bases: TGCGCCAGCAGCCAAGATCTCGGGGCTTATGGCTACACCTTC.